Sequencing of this TCR beta chain was carried out in a study of cytomegalovirus exposure and HLA in healthy donors (dated by TCRdb to 2015 to 2018). About the full investigation: An earlier analysis of approximately 640 of the donors reported roughly 270 Gb of sequence data and 117 million unique TCR beta sequences from approximately 180 million T cells. An early release covering some 640 HLA-typed donors comprised 300 to 350 gigabases of sequencing data and around 86 million unique TCR sequences. Among the roughly 430 genotyped donors, 75% to 90% belonged to the genetic ancestry cluster associated with self-reported Caucasian donors. The study was designed to test whether signatures of past pathogen exposure could be identified by cataloging public T cell receptors. The T cell repertoires of 666 subjects were profiled by immunosequencing and related to cytomegalovirus serostatus. Along with the roughly 610-subject first cohort, a separate validation cohort of approximately 110 different subjects was used. High-throughput TCR immunosequencing, statistical association of individual TCRs with disease status, and machine learning were combined to predict cytomegalovirus infection status. A later analysis re-examined previously published TCR beta repertoires from 600 to 700 donors and added high-resolution HLA genotyping to investigate patterns of TCR occurrence. Rather than using new phenotypic data, the later analysis identified candidate immune exposures from TCR beta sequences and from how often those sequences occurred across donors. An earlier analysis of 500 to 750 of the donors applied high-throughput TCR beta sequencing to assess whether each TCR beta V gene segment acted as functional or pseudogenic. Alongside the repertoire data, information on donor age, sex, ethnicity and CMV serostatus was compiled. A later genetic analysis used genome-wide SNP genotypes for about three fifths of the roughly 700 donors, treating that subset as a discovery cohort. All discovery cohort repertoires had been generated using a single sequencing platform. HLA typing included class I and class II loci at four-digit resolution. Typing coverage differed by locus: A, B, C, DRB1 and DQB1 were typed in about 620-640 donors, DQA1 in about 500, DPA1 in roughly 590, and DPB1 in 472. Several DR-DQ haplotypes were treated as single units for association and clustering because of strong linkage in the cohort. On average, 235,054 unique TCR beta nucleotide sequences were sequenced per donor among fewer than 500 genotyped donors of the cohort, with around 19% of those sequences being non-productive. Study-level results and caveats: Only TCR beta chains were sequenced in this cohort, and the absence of alpha or paired-chain data limited detectable features. A few of the identified cytomegalovirus-associated TCR beta chains were confirmed in vitro to be specific for cytomegalovirus antigens. Compared with the approximately 670-donor mean, donors in an Asian-associated ancestry cluster had fewer N-insertions in productive TCRs, according to a later genetic analysis. Roughly uniform sequencing depth across donors was assumed in presence/absence analyses, although this assumption may not hold. A further reported finding was that TCR beta sequences accurately predicted the HLA-A and HLA-B alleles for most subjects in the first cohort. An association between a missense DCLRE1C variant and V-gene and J-gene trimming of TCR beta chains was found in a later genetic analysis and replicated in an independent cohort. In an earlier analysis of about 550 of the donors, most TCR beta V segments were observed in productive rearrangements about 87% or about 30% of the time, broadly matching IMGT annotations. A cluster of highly shared sequence variants was judged likely to represent a technical artifact of the sequencing pipeline. Immune exposure information for the cohort was limited to CMV serostatus. The earlier analysis of approximately 590 of the donors excluded around 17 rarely observed V segments, including chromosome 9 orphons, because counts were too low. Correlated functional status among segregating V segments might be attributable to linkage disequilibrium, but an unknown experimental factor could not be ruled out. The 87-base-pair reads could not distinguish some IMGT-functional V segments, including TRBV6-2 and TRBV6-3, so those segments were excluded. HLA typing was unavailable for some donors at each locus, so association tests used only the typed subset. It was suggested by the authors that the approach could potentially be generalized to other disease states and immunological phenotypes. Most TCR sequences were seen in very few donors, while some public TCRs were found in many individuals. Specific HLA alleles were associated with roughly 16,000 TCR beta sequences at a false discovery rate of 0.05 in a later analysis. A later analysis found that most CMV-associated TCR beta chains appeared HLA-restricted, with HLA associations seemingly driven largely by CMV exposure. The study listed approximately 150 TCR beta chains as associated with cytomegalovirus. According to a later analysis, parvovirus B19, influenza, CMV and Epstein-Barr virus appeared linked to several top co-occurrence clusters. In a later analysis, TCR association rates were found to vary across HLA loci, with the most associated TCRs seen for DRB1 alleles and the fewest for HLA-C alleles. Assigning TCR associations to individual alleles was difficult when HLA alleles, especially DR and DQ, strongly co-occurred. The classifier was reported to diagnose cytomegalovirus status with high specificity and sensitivity in both the original cohort and the validation cohort. In a later analysis, HLA-associated TCR beta chains showed more clonal expansion and lower generation probabilities than non-associated chains that were equally common.

The CDR3 numbers 13 residues from cysteine through phenylalanine. CDR3 DNA only is kept here, 39 bases in frame from base 1. CDR1 and CDR2 are drawn from the germline V gene (reference sequence): GTSNPN, SVGIG. Trimming takes 3 bases from V and 4 bases from J, and the germline ends sit 10 bases apart. In total, roughly 710 healthy bone marrow donors made up the cohort. At the time of sampling, all cohort members were nominally healthy, though unrecorded immune exposures were likely present. The donor was CMV seronegative and was included in the group of several hundred seronegative cohort members. Each donor provided a peripheral blood sample, and peripheral blood mononuclear cells were used for TCR beta sequencing. The Qiagen DNeasy Blood Extraction Kit was used to extract genomic DNA from the blood cell samples. The method behind the library was the immunoSEQ multiplex PCR assay. For the multiplex PCR, a mixture combining 60 forward primers for TCR Vbeta segments and 13 reverse primers for TCR Jbeta segments was used. Amplification of the CDR3 region of rearranged TCR beta genes was performed with a multiplex PCR assay on genomic DNA. The amplified TCR beta libraries were sequenced on the Illumina HiSeq System as 87-base-pair reads. The authors' analysis ran thus. Across the 500 to 700 repertoires, a later analysis counted approximately 75 million unique TCR beta chains, some 11 million of which were shared by at least two donors. A nearest-neighbor algorithm error-corrected the raw reads and collapsed the reads into unique sequences, merging closely related sequences to remove PCR and sequencing errors. To assign V, D and J gene segments, CDR3 sequences were aligned to IMGT reference sequences. For a sequence to be retained, at least a six-nucleotide match to both a V gene segment and a J gene segment was required. A rearrangement was called productive if the CDR3 had no stop codons and remained in frame with V and J, and every other rearrangement was called non-productive. Following IMGT convention, CDR3 was defined as the stretch from the second conserved V-encoded cysteine up to the conserved J-encoded phenylalanine. Sequences without an unambiguous match to a single V gene segment were excluded from the earlier analysis of about 630 of the donors. An earlier analysis of 500 to 600 of the donors classified V segments as functional when productive rearrangements were above 56.7% and as segregating when the standard deviation between donors was above 5%. A statistical classification framework was built for diagnosing cytomegalovirus status from the catalog of TCR beta chain sequences. In a later analysis, TCR nucleotide sequences were compared against IMGT/GENE-DB human TR gene sequences so that V and J genes could be assigned. A later analysis assigned CDR3 sequences and most-parsimonious VDJ recombination scenarios with the TCRdist pipeline. In a later analysis, every TCR beta chain was defined by the combination of its CDR3 amino acid sequence and its V-gene family, and reads without a unique V-gene family were dropped. To address suspected cross-contamination and a sequencing artifact, a later analysis removed around 600 highly shared, low-generation-probability nucleotide sequences. For each public chain, a later analysis derived a clonal expansion index from normalized ranks of inferred template counts within each repertoire. In a later analysis, generation probabilities were computed using a VDJ recombination model fitted to out-of-frame rearrangements, and the results were checked against IGoR. A later analysis scored TCR-TCR, TCR-HLA and TCR-CMV co-occurrence with hypergeometric tests, applying a repertoire-size bias correction to TCR pairs. To estimate false discovery rates, a later analysis permuted the HLA or CMV assignments 20 times. In a later analysis, co-occurring TCRs were grouped with DBSCAN, and TCRdist sequence similarity was added when clustering was performed within HLA-allele-positive subsets. Repertoires with fewer than 30,000 or more than 120,000 public chains were left out of co-occurrence clustering, as were four to six repertoires with anomalous nucleotide sharing. Not all clones reach the TCRdb copy of this immuneACCESS table, which keeps in-frame sequences only. Checked studies attribute under half of the gap to unresolved V genes and leave the rest unexplained. From that table come the V and J calls and clone size; the DNA was used to work out D and trimming. The sample records about 120,000 clones, less than 85% of which are singletons. The top ten clonotypes cover 1.2% of the sample.

This clone was counted once. The antigen it binds to is not known. No per-base quality is available; no much larger clone lies one base away. In this chain, TRBV30 is recombined with TRBJ2-1; the D segment could be TRBD2, given 6 matching bases. The sample taken for sequencing was PBMCs. The receptor's source is a female donor in good health and CMV-seronegative. CDR3 sequence: CAWSPGGYNEQFF. The sequenced DNA: TGTGCCTGGAGCCCCGGAGGGTACAATGAGCAGTTCTTC. With the rest looked up from the reference TRBV30 and TRBJ2-1 genes rather than sequenced, the full variable domain is SQTIHQWPATLVQPVGSPLSLECTVEGTSNPNLYWYRQAAGRGLQLLFYSVGIGQISSEVPQNLSASRPQDRQFILSSKKLLLSDSGFYLCAWSPGGYNEQFFGPGTRLTVL.